Below, 19 T cell receptor beta chains from the same sample are listed, as sequenced in a study of identical twins. TCRdb redid the calling of the 5' RACE reads with MiXCR, one entry per CDR3 protein. The sample lists some 1,700,000 distinct CDR3 sequences, around 29% occurring once. The sequencing sample was made of cord blood. Receptor source: a newborn girl in good health.

This clonotype was detected once. The rearrangement links TRBV5-1 to TRBJ1-3, with D possibly TRBD1 on 6 matching bases. Trimming shortened V by 4 bases and J by 1 base, and 9 bases separated the two germline ends. CDR1 SGHRS and CDR2 YFSETQ come from the germline V gene. The CDR3 is 14 amino acids. The CDR3 nucleotides are TGCGCCAGCAGCCCCGGACAGTCTGGAAACACCATATATTTT. This translates into CASSPGQSGNTIYF.

The V gene is TRBV20-1, the J gene TRBJ2-7; D possibly matches TRBD1 or TRBD2 (5 bases each). CDR3 size: 16 residues. Germline values: CDR1 DFQATT, CDR2 SNEGSKA (reference sequence). Trimming stripped 0 bases from V and 4 bases from J, with 19 bases between. Here the CDR3 DNA reads TGCAGTGCTAGAGAAACCACCGGGACGGAAACTTACGAGCAGTACTTC. Protein sequence: CSARETTGTETYEQYF.

This chain uses TRBV12-3 or TRBV12-4 with TRBJ1-2; tentative D call: TRBD1 (6 bases). The CDR3 spans 14 residues. Trimming removed 5 bases at V and 8 bases at J, with 18 bases between. CDR3 sequence (DNA): TGTGCCAGCAGTCGGGACATCCGGCCACAAGGCTACACCTTC. Protein sequence: CASSRDIRPQGYTF.

A single count supports this clonotype. The J gene is TRBJ2-7, the V gene TRBV25-1; TRBD1 agrees at 10 bases. CDR1 and CDR2 from the germline V gene are MGHDK and SYGVNS. The junction had 1 base not matched to a gene; V was cut back by 1 base and J by 1 base. This CDR3 has 15 residues. CDR3 loop: CASSEWDRGSYEQYF. CDR3 DNA: TGTGCCAGCAGTGAATGGGACAGGGGATCCTACGAGCAGTACTTC.

This chain connects TRBV6-2 or TRBV6-3 to TRBJ1-2; a weak D match, TRBD1 (5 bases). CDR1 MNHEY and CDR2 SVGEGT come from the germline V gene. Trimming took 4 bases from V and 10 from J, leaving 10 bases between them. There are 11 residues in the CDR3. This chain's CDR3 is CASSWGGDYTF. In nucleotides, the CDR3 is TGTGCCAGCAGTTGGGGGGGAGACTACACCTTC.

In regard to this clonotype: The germline gene is not matched at one end of the junction; a read error may be the cause. V gene TRBV10-3 combines with J gene TRBJ2-5; unclear D gene. Germline V gives CDR1 ENHRY, CDR2 SYGVKD. The CDR3 extends over 13 amino acids. CDR3 sequence (DNA): TGTGCCATCAGTGGAGCAATCCAAGAGGCCCAGTACTTC. Amino acids: CAISGAIQEAQYF.

This clonotype was seen only once. At one of its ends the junction is not consistent with the germline gene, which may arise from a read error. The V and J genes are TRBV29-1 and TRBJ1-2, with D uncertain. CDR1 is SQVTM and CDR2 is ANQGSEA in the germline V gene. The CDR3 sequence is 13 residues long. CDR3 loop: CGVGYSVNYGYTF. The CDR3 DNA sequence: TGCGGCGTTGGATACAGCGTTAACTATGGCTACACCTTC.

The chain uses TRBV5-1 and TRBJ2-7; no clear D gene. In germline, CDR1 is SGHRS, CDR2 YFSETQ. The CDR3 runs 15 residues. V shed 5 bases and J shed 7 bases, with 22 bases lying between them. The CDR3 coding sequence is TGCGCCAGCAGATTTGCGAGTGGAGTTCGAAATGAGCAGTACTTC. This sequence encodes CASRFASGVRNEQYF. The entire variable domain, with the rest obtained from reference TRBV5-1 and TRBJ2-7, is as follows: KAGVTQTPRYLIKTRGQQVTLSCSPISGHRSVSWYQQTPGQGLQFLFEYFSETQRNKGNFPGRFSGRQFSNSRSEMNVSTLELGDSALYLCASRFASGVRNEQYFGPGTRLTVT.

In its sample, this clonotype was seen many times. The genes are TRBV29-1 and TRBJ2-3; D gene uncertain. Germline-derived CDR1 and CDR2 are SQVTM and ANQGSEA. The V end lost 6 bases, the J end lost 3 bases, and 10 bases lay between the germline ends. The CDR3 consists of 12 residues. Here the CDR3 reads CSVLDVTDTQYF. In nucleotides, the CDR3 is TGCAGCGTCCTGGATGTGACAGATACGCAGTATTTT.

J is TRBJ2-1 and V is TRBV20-1; D gene uncertain. The CDR3 is made up of 17 amino acids. Germline assignment: CDR1 DFQATT and CDR2 SNEGSKA (reference sequence). V was pared by 0 bases and J by 0 bases, with 15 bases between. Here the CDR3 reads CSARDLSGLSSYNEQFF. CDR3 in DNA: TGCAGTGCTAGAGATCTGTCCGGCCTGAGCTCCTACAATGAGCAGTTCTTC.

This clonotype has a count of ten or more. J is TRBJ2-1 and V is TRBV10-3; D is ambiguous. Germline V gene data show CDR1 as ENHRY and CDR2 as SYGVKD. Trimming shortened V by 2 bases and J by 6 bases, and 5 bases separated the two germline ends. This CDR3 spans 12 amino acids. The CDR3 reads CAISERGNEQFF. The CDR3 bases are TGTGCCATCAGTGAGAGAGGCAATGAGCAGTTCTTC.

This clonotype showed up just a few times. This chain links TRBV5-4 with TRBJ2-1, with a tentative D call TRBD1 (6 bases). Trimming shortened V by 0 bases and J by 4 bases, and 11 bases separated the two germline ends. The CDR3 covers 15 residues. Germline V CDR1 and CDR2: SGHNT, YYREEE (reference sequence). The DNA of the CDR3 is TGTGCCAGCAGCTTGGTACTAGGGGGATACAATGAGCAGTTCTTC. It translates to CASSLVLGGYNEQFF.

This clonotype was detected only a few times. The chain couples TRBV7-9 to TRBJ2-7; D not resolved. V was cut by 4 bases and J by 3 bases, with 10 bases left in between. CDR1 and CDR2 (germline): SEHNR, FQNEAQ (reference sequence). The CDR3 is made up of 13 amino acids. The CDR3 region is CASSSFLSYEQYF. The CDR3 DNA reads as TGTGCCAGCAGCTCCTTTTTGAGCTACGAGCAGTACTTC.

The J gene is TRBJ2-2, the V gene TRBV24-1, with TRBD1 as a possible D gene (6 bases). Germline-derived CDR1 and CDR2 are KGHDR and SFDVKD. V gave up 0 bases and J gave up 4 bases, with 14 bases separating them. This CDR3 has 17 amino acids. For the CDR3, the DNA is TGTGCCACCAGTGATTTGCTGGACAGCCGGGGCACCGGGGAGCTGTTTTTT. Its protein product is CATSDLLDSRGTGELFF.

This clonotype appeared many times. CDR3 in DNA: TGTGCCAGCAGCCAAGAGCGGGGGTACAATGAGCAGTTCTTC. Translating it yields CASSQERGYNEQFF. V usage is TRBV3-1 and J usage is TRBJ2-1; 7 bases line up with TRBD2. The ends lost 0 bases at V and 4 bases at J; junction bases unmatched: 0. Germline V gene sequence: CDR1 LGHDT, CDR2 YNNKEL (reference sequence). The CDR3 covers 14 residues.

This clonotype was seen more than once but under ten times. V gene TRBV29-1 combines with J gene TRBJ1-2, with 7 bases aligning to TRBD1. With V trimmed by 7 bases and J by 8 bases, 10 bases remained unmatched. The CDR3 is 12 residues long. Germline V gene sequence: CDR1 SQVTM, CDR2 ANQGSEA. The CDR3 here is CSAGATGDGYTF. In nucleotides, the CDR3 is TGCAGCGCTGGGGCTACAGGGGACGGCTACACCTTC.

The chain uses TRBV29-1 and TRBJ2-7, with 9 bases aligning to TRBD2. V lost 5 bases to trimming and J lost 7 bases; unmatched junction nucleotides: 12. The CDR3 extends over 14 amino acids. Germline lookup yields CDR1 SQVTM and CDR2 ANQGSEA. In nucleotides, the CDR3 is TGCAGCGTTTCCGGGACTAGCTCATCCAATGAGCAGTACTTC. It specifies CSVSGTSSSNEQYF.

The chain is built from TRBV5-1 and TRBJ1-2; no clear D. Trimming shortened V by 0 bases and J by 0 bases, and 6 bases separated the two germline ends. The CDR3 is 14 residues long. Germline loops: CDR1 SGHRS, CDR2 YFSETQ. CDR3: CASSLEPSNYGYTF. CDR3 nucleotide sequence: TGCGCCAGCAGCTTGGAGCCGTCTAACTATGGCTACACCTTC.

This clonotype was observed at least ten times. This rearrangement joins TRBV28 to TRBJ2-3; D is unresolved. V gave up 6 bases and J gave up 4 bases, with 20 bases separating them. Germline CDR1 reads MDHEN; CDR2 reads SYDVKM. This CDR3 region has 16 residues. CDR3 sequence reads: CASRPLEGQVADTQYF. The CDR3 bases are TGTGCCAGCAGGCCTCTGGAAGGTCAGGTTGCAGATACGCAGTATTTT.